The clone carrying this TCR beta chain was found a few times. Its cognate antigen is unknown. The sample is drawn from a study of cytomegalovirus exposure and HLA in healthy donors. Whole-study context: Early on, a data release was issued that held tens of millions of unique TCRs from HLA-typed donors.

Primers included in the PCR were 60 Vbeta and 13 Jbeta primers. Here immunoSEQ multiplex PCR was the method, and the copy in TCRdb shows in-frame clones only, minus some. The sample holds a few hundred thousand clones, under 90% seen once. The CDR3 has 15 amino acids. Germline trimming cut 7 bases from V and 8 bases from J; bases unmatched to any gene: 19. Germline CDR1 is SQVTM and CDR2 is ANQGSEA. General study results and limits: Sequencing artifact likely explains a cluster of highly shared sequence variants. Over 15,000 TCR beta sequences were associated with HLA alleles at 0.05 false discovery rate in a later analysis. Most TCR sequences proved rare, with some public TCRs found in many donors.

J is TRBJ1-2 and V is TRBV29-1; 7 bases are shared with TRBD1. The source is a girl aged 2 to 9 in good health and CMV-seronegative. The sample was PBMCs. CDR3 loop: CSGYDQYRGPEGYTF. The CDR3 nucleotides read TGCAGCGGATACGATCAATACAGGGGACCTGAAGGCTACACCTTC.